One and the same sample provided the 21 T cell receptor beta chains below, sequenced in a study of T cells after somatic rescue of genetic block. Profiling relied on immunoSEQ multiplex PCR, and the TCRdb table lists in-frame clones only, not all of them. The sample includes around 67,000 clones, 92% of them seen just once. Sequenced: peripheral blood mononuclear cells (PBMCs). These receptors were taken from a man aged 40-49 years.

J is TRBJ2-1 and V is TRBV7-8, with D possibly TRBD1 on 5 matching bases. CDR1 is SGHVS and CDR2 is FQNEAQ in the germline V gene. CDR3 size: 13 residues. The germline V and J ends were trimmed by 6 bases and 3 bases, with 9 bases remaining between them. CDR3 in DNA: TGTGCCAGCAGTCCGCAGGGCTACAATGAGCAGTTCTTC. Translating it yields CASSPQGYNEQFF.

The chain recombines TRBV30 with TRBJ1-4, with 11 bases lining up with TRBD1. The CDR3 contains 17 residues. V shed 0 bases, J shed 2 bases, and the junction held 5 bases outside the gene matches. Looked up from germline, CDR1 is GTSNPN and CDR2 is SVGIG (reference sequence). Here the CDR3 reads CAWSVVDRGLTNEKLFF. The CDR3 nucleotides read TGTGCCTGGAGTGTTGTGGACAGGGGGCTTACTAATGAAAAACTGTTTTTT.

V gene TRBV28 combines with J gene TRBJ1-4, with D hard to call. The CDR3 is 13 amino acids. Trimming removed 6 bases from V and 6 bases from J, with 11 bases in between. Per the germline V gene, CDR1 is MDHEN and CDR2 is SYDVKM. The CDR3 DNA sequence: TGTGCCAGCAGCCCATCCGGGTATGAAAAACTGTTTTTT. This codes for CASSPSGYEKLFF.

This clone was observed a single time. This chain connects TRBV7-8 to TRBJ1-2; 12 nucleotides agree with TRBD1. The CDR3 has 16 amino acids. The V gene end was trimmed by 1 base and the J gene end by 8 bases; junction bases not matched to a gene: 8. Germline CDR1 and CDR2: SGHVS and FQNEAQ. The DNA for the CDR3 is TGTGCCAGCAGCTTAGGGACCGGGACAGGGGGCGAGGGCTACACCTTC. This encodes CASSLGTGTGGEGYTF.

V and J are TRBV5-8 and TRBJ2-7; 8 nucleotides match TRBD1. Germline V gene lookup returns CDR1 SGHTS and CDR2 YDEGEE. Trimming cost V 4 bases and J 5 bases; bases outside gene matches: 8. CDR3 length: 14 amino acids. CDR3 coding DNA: TGTGCCAGCAGCCCCTGGACAGGGCAGGACGAGCAGTACTTC. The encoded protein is CASSPWTGQDEQYF.

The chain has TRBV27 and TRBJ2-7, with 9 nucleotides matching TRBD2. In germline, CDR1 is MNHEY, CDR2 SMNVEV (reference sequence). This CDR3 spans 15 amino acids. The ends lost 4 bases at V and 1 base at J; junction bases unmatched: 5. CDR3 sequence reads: CASSWLAGQSYEQYF. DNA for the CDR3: TGTGCCAGCAGTTGGCTAGCGGGGCAATCCTACGAGCAGTACTTC.

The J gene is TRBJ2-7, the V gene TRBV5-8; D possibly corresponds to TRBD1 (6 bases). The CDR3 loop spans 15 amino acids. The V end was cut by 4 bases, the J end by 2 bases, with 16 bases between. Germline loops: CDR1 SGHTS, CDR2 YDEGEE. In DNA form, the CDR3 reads TGTGCCAGCAGCCAGACCCAACAGGGCGCCTACGAGCAGTACTTC. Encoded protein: CASSQTQQGAYEQYF.

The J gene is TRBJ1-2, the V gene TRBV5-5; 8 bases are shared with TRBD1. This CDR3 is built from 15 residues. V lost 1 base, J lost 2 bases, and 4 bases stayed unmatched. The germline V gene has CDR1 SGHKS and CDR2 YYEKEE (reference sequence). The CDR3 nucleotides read TGTGCCAGCAGCTTGTTCCAGGGGGCAAACTATGGCTACACCTTC. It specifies CASSLFQGANYGYTF.

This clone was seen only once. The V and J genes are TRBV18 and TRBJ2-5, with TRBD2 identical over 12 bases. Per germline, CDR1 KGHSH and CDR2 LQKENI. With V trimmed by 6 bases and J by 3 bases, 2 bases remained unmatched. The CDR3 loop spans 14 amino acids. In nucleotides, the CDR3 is TGTGCCAGCTCTCCTAGCGGGAGGGAAGAGACCCAGTACTTC. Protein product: CASSPSGREETQYF. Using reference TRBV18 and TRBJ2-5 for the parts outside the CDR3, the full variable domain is NAGVMQNPRHLVRRRGQEARLRCSPMKGHSHVYWYRQLPEEGLKFMVYLQKENIIDESGMPKERFSAEFPKEGPSILRIQQVVRGDSAAYFCASSPSGREETQYFGPGTRLLVL.

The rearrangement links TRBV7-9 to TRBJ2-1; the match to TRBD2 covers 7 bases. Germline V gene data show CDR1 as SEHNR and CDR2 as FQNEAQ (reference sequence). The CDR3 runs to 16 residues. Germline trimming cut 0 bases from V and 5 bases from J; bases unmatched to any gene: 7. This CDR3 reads CASSLALAGAHNEQFF. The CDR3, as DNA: TGTGCCAGCAGCTTAGCGCTCGCGGGAGCCCACAATGAGCAGTTCTTC.

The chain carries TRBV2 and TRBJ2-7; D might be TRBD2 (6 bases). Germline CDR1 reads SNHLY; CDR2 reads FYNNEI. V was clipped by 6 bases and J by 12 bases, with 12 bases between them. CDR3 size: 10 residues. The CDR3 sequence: CASRAGTGYF. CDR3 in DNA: TGTGCCAGCAGAGCCGGGACTGGGTACTTC.

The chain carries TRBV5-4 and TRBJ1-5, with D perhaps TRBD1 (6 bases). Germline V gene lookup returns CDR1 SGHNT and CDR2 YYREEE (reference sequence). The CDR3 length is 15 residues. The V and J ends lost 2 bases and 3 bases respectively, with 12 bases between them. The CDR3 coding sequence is TGTGCCAGCAGCTTCGGGGGGGACAACAATCAGCCCCAGCATTTT. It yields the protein CASSFGGDNNQPQHF.

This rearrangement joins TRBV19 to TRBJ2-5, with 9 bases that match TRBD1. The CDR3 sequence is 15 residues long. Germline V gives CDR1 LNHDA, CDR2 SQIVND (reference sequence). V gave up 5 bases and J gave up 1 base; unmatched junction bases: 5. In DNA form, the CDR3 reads TGTGCCAGTAGTTGGGGGACAGGGATCCAAGAGACCCAGTACTTC. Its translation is CASSWGTGIQETQYF.

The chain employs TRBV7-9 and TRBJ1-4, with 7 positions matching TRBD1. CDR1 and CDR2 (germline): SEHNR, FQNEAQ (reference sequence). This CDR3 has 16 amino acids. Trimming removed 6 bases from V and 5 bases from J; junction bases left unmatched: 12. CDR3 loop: CASSPRAGDSNEKLFF. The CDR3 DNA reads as TGTGCCAGCAGTCCCCGCGCGGGGGACAGCAATGAAAAACTGTTTTTT.

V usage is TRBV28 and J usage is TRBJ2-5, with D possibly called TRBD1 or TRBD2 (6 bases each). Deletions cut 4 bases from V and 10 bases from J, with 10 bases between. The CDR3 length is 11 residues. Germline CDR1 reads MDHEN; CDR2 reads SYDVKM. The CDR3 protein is CASSSRGDQYF. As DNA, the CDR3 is TGTGCCAGCAGTTCGAGGGGGGACCAGTACTTC.

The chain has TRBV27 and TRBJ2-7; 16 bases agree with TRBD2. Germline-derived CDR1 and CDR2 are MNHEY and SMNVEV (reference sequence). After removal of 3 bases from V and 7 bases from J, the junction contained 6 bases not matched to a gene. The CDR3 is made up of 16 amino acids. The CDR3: CASSFGTSGRAGEQYF. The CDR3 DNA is TGTGCCAGCAGTTTCGGGACTAGCGGGAGGGCGGGAGAGCAGTACTTC.

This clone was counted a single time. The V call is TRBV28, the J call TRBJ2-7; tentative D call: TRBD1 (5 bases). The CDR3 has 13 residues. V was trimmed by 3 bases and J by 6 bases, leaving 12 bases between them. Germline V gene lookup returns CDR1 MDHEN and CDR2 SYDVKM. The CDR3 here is CASSFAGMGEQYF. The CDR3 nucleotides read TGTGCCAGCAGTTTTGCAGGGATGGGCGAGCAGTACTTC.

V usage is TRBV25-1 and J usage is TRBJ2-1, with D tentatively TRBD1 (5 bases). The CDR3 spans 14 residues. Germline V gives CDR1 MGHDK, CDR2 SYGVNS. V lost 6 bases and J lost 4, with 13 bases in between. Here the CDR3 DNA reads TGTGCCAGCAGCCAAAGGGGTACTTACAATGAGCAGTTCTTC. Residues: CASSQRGTYNEQFF.

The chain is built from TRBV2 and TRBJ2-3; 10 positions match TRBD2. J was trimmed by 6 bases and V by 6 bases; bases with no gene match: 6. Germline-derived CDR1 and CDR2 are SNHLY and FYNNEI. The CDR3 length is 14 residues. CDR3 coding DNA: TGTGCCAGCAGCTTCTTTAGCGGGGGGGATACGCAGTATTTT. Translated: CASSFFSGGDTQYF.

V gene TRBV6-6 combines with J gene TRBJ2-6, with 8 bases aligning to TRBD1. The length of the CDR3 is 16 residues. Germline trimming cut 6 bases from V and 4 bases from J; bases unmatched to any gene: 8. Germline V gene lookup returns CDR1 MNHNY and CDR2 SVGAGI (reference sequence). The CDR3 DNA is TGTGCCAGCAGCCCCAGGACAGGGATAGGGGCCAACGTCCTGACTTTC. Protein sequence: CASSPRTGIGANVLTF.

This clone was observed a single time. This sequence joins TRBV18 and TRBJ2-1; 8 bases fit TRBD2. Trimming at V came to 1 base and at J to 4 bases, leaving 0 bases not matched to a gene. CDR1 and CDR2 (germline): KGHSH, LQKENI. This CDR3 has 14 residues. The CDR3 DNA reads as TGTGCCAGCTCACCACAGCGGGGGTACAATGAGCAGTTCTTC. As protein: CASSPQRGYNEQFF.